This T cell receptor beta chain appears in the sequencing data of a study of T cells in narcolepsy. About the study: Healthy controls were enrolled alongside patients with narcolepsy type 1 or type 2. Overall study findings and caveats: In some patient and control memory CD4+ samples, autoreactive clones were absent. Autoreactive HCRT-specific and TRIB2-specific clonotypes were marked in same-patient CSF-versus-blood CD4+ comparisons. Blood of same and different patients, but not healthy controls, reportedly held recurring autoreactive clonotypes.

Regarding this clone: As yet, its antigen is unknown.

Sequencing used immunoSEQ multiplex PCR; TCRdb keeps in-frame clones, though not all of them. The sample includes about 26,000 clones, 81% of them seen just once. CDR1 and CDR2 from the germline V gene are MNHNY and SVGAGI (reference sequence). The CDR3 length is 15 residues. V was trimmed by 3 bases and J by 6 bases, leaving 17 bases between them. The sequenced sample was memory (CD45RA-) CD4+ T cells from blood. The V gene is TRBV6-6, the J gene TRBJ1-2; D is undetermined. The TCR was taken from a human donor in good health. The CDR3: CASSYTYPARDGYTF. CDR3 sequence (DNA): TGTGCCAGCAGTTATACGTATCCCGCTAGGGATGGCTACACCTTC.